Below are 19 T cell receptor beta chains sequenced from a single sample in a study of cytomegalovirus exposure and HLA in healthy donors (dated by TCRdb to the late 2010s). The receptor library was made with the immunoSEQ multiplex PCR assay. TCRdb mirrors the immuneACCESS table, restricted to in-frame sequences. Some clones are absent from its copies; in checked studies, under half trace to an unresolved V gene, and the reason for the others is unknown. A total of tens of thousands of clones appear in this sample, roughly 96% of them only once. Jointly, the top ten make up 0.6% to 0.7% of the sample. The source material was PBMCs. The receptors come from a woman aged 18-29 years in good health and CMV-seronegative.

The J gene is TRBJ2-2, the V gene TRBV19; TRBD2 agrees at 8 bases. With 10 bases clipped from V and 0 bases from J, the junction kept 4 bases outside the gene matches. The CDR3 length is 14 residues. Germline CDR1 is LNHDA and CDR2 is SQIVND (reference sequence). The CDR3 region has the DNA TGTGCCACACAGCGGGGGACGAACACCGGGGAGCTGTTTTTT. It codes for CATQRGTNTGELFF.

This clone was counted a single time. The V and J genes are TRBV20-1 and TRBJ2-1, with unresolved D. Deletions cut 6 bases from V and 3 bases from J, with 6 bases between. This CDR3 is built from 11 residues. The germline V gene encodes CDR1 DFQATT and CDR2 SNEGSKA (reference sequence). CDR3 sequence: CSARFYNEQFF. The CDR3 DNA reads TGCAGTGCGAGGTTCTACAATGAGCAGTTCTTC.

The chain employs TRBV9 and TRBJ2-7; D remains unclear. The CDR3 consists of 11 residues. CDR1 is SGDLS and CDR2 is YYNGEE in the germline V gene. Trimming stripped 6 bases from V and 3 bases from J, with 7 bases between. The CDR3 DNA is TGTGCCAGCACCTACCTCTACGAGCAGTACTTC. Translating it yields CASTYLYEQYF.

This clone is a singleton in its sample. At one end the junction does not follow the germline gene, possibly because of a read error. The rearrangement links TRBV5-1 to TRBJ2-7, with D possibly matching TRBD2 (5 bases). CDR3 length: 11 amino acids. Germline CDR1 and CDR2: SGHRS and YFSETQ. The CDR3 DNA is TGCGCCAGCAGCTCCGGAGGACGGATGCTATTC. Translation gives CASSSGGRMLF.

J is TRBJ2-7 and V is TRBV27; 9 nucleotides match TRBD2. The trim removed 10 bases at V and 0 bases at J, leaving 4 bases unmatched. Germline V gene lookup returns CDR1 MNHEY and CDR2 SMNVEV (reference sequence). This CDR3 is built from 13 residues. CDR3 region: CATGLARSYEQYF. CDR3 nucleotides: TGTGCCACTGGACTAGCGCGCTCCTACGAGCAGTACTTC.

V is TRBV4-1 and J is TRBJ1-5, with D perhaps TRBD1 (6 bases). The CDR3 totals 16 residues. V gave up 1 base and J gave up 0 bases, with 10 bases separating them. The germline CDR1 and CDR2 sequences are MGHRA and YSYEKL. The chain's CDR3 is CASSQGDTLSNQPQHF. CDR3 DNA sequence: TGCGCCAGCAGCCAAGGGGACACGCTTAGCAATCAGCCCCAGCATTTT.

CDR3 nucleotide sequence: TGCGCCAGCAGTGAGTCCCCAGGCTTCACCGGGGAGCTGTTTTTT. This codes for CASSESPGFTGELFF. The chain has TRBV10-1 and TRBJ2-2, with unresolved D. V lost 0 bases and J 4 bases, leaving 9 bases between the germline ends. The CDR3 loop spans 15 amino acids. Germline V gene data show CDR1 as WNHNN and CDR2 as SYGVQD (reference sequence).

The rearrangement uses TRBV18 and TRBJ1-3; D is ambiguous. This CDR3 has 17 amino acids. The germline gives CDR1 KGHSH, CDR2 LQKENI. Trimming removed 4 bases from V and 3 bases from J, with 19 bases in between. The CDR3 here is CASSLKPTVLGGNTIYF. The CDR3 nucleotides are TGTGCCAGCTCACTAAAGCCAACAGTTCTGGGTGGAAACACCATATATTTT.

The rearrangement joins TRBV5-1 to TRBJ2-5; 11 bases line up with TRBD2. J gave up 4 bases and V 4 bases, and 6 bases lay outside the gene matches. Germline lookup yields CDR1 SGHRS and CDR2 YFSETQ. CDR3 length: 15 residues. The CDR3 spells CASSPLAGGPETQYF. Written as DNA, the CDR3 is TGCGCCAGCAGCCCTTTAGCGGGGGGGCCAGAGACCCAGTACTTC.

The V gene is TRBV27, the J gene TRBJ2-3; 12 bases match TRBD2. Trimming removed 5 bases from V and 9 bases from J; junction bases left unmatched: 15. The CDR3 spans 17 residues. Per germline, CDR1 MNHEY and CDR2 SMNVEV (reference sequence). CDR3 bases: TGTGCCAGCAGTATCCTCATGACTAGCGGGAGCCTGGGAACGCAGTATTTT. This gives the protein CASSILMTSGSLGTQYF.

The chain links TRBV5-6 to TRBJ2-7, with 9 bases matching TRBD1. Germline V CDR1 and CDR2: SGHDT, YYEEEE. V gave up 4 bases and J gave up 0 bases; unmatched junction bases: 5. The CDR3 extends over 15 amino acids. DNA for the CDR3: TGTGCCAGCAGCGCCGGGACAGGGCGCTCCTACGAGCAGTACTTC. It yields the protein CASSAGTGRSYEQYF.

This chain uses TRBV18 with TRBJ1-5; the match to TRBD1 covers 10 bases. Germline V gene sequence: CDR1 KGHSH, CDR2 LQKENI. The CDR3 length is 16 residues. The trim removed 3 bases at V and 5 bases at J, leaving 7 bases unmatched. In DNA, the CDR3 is TGTGCCAGCTCACCGACCGGGACAGGGGTCGATCAGCCCCAGCATTTT. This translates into CASSPTGTGVDQPQHF. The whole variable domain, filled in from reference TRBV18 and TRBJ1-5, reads NAGVMQNPRHLVRRRGQEARLRCSPMKGHSHVYWYRQLPEEGLKFMVYLQKENIIDESGMPKERFSAEFPKEGPSILRIQQVVRGDSAAYFCASSPTGTGVDQPQHFGDGTRLSIL.

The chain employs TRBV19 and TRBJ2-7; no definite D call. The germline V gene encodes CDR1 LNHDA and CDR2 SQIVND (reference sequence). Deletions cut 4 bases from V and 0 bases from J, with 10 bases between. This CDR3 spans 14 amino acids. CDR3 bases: TGTGCCAGTAGTAGAGCGAGTCCCTCCTACGAGCAGTACTTC. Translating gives CASSRASPSYEQYF.

Written as DNA, the CDR3 is TGTGCCAGCAGCTTACTAGCGGCCCAAGAGACCCAGTACTTC. Translated: CASSLLAAQETQYF. This chain connects TRBV7-9 to TRBJ2-5, with 7 bases lining up with TRBD2. This CDR3 comprises 14 residues. Trimming removed 2 bases from V and 1 base from J; junction bases left unmatched: 1. Germline CDR1 SEHNR, CDR2 FQNEAQ (reference sequence).

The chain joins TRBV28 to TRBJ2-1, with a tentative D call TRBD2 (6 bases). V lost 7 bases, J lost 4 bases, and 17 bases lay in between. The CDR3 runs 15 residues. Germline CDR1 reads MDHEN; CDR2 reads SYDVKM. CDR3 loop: CASTAGTGNYNEQFF. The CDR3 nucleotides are TGTGCCAGCACCGCGGGGACTGGAAATTACAATGAGCAGTTCTTC.

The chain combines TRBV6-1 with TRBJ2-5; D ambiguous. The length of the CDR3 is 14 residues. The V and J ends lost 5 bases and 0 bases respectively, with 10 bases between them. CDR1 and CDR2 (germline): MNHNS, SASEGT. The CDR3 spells CASSPPVNQETQYF. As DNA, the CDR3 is TGTGCCAGCAGTCCCCCAGTGAACCAAGAGACCCAGTACTTC.

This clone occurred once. CDR3 amino acids: CASSPQGANYGYTF. Written as DNA, the CDR3 is TGTGCCAGCTCACCACAGGGGGCTAACTATGGCTACACCTTC. This rearrangement joins TRBV18 to TRBJ1-2; a weak D match, TRBD1 (6 bases). V was pared by 1 base and J by 0 bases, with 6 bases between. Germline V gives CDR1 KGHSH, CDR2 LQKENI. CDR3 size: 14 residues.

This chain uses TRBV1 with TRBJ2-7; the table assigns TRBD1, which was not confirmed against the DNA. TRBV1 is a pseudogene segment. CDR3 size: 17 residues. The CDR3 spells CTSSQDLRAGVTYEQYF. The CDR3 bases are TGCACCAGCAGCCAAGATCTACGGGCAGGGGTGACGTACGAGCAGTACTTC.

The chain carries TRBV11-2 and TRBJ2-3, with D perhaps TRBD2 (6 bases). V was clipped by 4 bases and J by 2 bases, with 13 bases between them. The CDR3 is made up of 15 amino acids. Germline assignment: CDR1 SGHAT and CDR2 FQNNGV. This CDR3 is CASSSHSGLTDTQYF. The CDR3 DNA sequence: TGTGCCAGCAGCTCGCATAGCGGACTCACAGATACGCAGTATTTT.